The source of this T cell receptor (beta chain) is a study of cytomegalovirus exposure and HLA in healthy donors. The V gene lost 2 bases and the J gene lost 4 bases, with 12 bases spanning the gap. The CDR3 has 15 amino acids. Per germline, CDR1 SGDLS and CDR2 YYNGEE. Regarding this clone: Its antigen is as yet unknown.

Overall study results and limits: An analysis was carried out later, and it reportedly showed fewer N-insertions in an Asian-associated ancestry cluster than the roughly 700-donor mean.

In the PCR, 60 Vbeta and 13 Jbeta primers were used. The assay was immunoSEQ multiplex PCR, and TCRdb's table has in-frame clones only and misses some. The table includes over 75,000 clones, approximately 88% detected once. Sequences were obtained from PBMCs. This chain connects TRBV9 to TRBJ2-2; maybe TRBD2 (5 bases). This clonotype originated in a woman aged 50 to 60 in good health and CMV-seronegative. DNA for the CDR3: TGTGCCAGCAGCGTTCGGCTGGGGAGCACCGGGGAGCTGTTTTTT. Translating gives CASSVRLGSTGELFF.